A few counts support the clone carrying this T cell receptor (beta chain). Its ends do not fully match the called genes, so a read error is possible. The PCR employed 60 Vbeta primers together with 13 Jbeta primers. Method: immunoSEQ multiplex PCR; TCRdb's copy keeps in-frame clones and lacks some. Among 100,000 to 150,000 clones listed, about two thirds were seen once. The sample originates from a study of cytomegalovirus exposure and HLA in healthy donors. Background on the study: Roughly 170 million T cells yielded over 90 million unique TCR beta sequences in earlier analysis.

The CDR3 has 13 residues. Germline V gives CDR1 SGDLS, CDR2 YYNGEE. The chain employs TRBV9 and TRBJ2-4; unclear D gene. The sequencing input was PBMCs. The sequence derives from a man aged 25 to 40 in good health and CMV-seronegative. CDR3 sequence: CASSSRAENIQYF. The CDR3, as DNA: TGTGCCAGCAGCAGTCGAGCCGAAAACATTCAGTACTTC. Together with reference TRBV9 and TRBJ2-4, the CDR3 gives the full variable domain: DSGVTQTPKHLITATGQRVTLRCSPRSGDLSVYWYQQSLDQGLQFLIQYYNGEERAKGNILERFSAQQFPDLHSELNLSSLELGDSALYFCASSSRAENIQYFGAGTRLSVL.